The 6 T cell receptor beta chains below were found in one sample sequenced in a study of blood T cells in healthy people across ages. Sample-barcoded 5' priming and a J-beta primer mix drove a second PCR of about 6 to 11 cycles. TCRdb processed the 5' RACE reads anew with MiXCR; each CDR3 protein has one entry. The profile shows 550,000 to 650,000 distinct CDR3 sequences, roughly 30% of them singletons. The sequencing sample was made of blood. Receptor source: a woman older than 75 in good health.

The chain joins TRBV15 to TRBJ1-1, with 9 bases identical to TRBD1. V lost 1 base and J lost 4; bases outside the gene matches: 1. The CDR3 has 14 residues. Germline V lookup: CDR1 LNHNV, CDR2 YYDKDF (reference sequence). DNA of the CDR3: TGTGCCACCAGCAGAGGGGGACAGGGCACTGAAGCTTTCTTT. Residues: CATSRGGQGTEAFF.

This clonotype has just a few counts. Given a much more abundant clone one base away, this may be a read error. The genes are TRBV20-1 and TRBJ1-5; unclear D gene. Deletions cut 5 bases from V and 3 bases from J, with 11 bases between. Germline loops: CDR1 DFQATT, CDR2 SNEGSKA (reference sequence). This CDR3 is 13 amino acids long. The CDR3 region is CSAGSAYNQPQHF. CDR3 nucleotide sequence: TGCAGTGCTGGTTCGGCCTACAATCAGCCCCAGCATTTT.

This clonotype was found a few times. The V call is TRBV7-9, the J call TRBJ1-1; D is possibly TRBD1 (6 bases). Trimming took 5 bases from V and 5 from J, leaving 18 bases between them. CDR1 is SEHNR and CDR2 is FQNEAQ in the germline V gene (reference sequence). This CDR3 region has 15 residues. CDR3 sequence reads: CASSRNRVRRTEAFF. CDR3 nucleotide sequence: TGTGCCAGCAGCCGTAACAGGGTGAGGAGGACTGAAGCTTTCTTT.

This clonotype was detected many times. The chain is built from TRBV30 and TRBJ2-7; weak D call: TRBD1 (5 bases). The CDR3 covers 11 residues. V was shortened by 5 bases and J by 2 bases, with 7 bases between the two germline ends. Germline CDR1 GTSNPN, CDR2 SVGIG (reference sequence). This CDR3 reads CAWQGAYEQYF. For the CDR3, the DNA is TGTGCCTGGCAGGGCGCCTACGAGCAGTACTTC.

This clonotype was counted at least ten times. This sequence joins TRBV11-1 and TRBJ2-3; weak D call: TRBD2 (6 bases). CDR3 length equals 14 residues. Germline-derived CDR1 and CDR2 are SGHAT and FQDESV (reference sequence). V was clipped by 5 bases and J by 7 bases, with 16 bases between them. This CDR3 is CASSPPGVTYTQYF. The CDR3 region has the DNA TGTGCCAGCAGCCCCCCGGGGGTTACATATACGCAGTATTTT.

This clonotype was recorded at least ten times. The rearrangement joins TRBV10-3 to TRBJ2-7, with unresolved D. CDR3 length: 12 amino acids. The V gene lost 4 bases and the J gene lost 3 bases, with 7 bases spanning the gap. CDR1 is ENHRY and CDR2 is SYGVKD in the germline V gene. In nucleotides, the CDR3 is TGTGCCATCAGTGTCGGGCTCTACGAGCAGTACTTC. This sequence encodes CAISVGLYEQYF.